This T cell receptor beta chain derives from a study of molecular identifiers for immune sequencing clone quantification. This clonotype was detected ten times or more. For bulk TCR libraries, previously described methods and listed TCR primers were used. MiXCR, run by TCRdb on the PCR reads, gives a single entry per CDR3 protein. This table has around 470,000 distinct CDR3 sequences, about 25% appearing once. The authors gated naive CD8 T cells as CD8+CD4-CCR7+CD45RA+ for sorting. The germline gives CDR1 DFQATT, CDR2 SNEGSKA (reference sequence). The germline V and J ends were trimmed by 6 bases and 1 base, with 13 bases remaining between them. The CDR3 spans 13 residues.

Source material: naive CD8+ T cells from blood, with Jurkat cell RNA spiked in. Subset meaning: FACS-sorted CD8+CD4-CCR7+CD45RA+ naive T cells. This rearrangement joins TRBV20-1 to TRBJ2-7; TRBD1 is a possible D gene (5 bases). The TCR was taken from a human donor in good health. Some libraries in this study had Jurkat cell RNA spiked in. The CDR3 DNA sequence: TGCAGTGCAAGGACAAGACAATCCTACGAGCAGTACTTC. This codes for CSARTRQSYEQYF.